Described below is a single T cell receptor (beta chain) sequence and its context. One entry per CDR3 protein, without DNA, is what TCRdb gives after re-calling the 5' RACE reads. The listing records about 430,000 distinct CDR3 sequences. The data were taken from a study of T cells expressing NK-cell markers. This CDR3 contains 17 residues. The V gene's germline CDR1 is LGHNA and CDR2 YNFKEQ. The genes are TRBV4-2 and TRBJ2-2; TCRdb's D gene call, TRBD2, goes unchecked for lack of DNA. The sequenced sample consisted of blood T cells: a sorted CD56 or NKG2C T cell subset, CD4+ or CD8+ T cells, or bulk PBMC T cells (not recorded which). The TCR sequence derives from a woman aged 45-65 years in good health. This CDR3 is CASSQATGLAGEGELFF.